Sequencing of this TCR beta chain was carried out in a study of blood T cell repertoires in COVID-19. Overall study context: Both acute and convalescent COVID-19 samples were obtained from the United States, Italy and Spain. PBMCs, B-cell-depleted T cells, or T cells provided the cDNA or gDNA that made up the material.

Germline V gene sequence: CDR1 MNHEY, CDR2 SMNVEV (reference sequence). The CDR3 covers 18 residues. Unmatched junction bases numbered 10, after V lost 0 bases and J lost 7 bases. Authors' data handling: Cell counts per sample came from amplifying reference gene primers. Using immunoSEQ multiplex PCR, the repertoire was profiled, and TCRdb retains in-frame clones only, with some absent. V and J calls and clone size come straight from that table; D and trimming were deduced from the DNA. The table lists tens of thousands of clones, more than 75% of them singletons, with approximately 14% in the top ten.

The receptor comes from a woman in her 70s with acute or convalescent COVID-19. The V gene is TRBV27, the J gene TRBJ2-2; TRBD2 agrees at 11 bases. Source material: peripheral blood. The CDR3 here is CASSLSPTSGSGVGELFF. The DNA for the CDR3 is TGTGCCAGCAGTTTATCCCCTACTAGCGGGAGCGGAGTCGGGGAGCTGTTTTTT.